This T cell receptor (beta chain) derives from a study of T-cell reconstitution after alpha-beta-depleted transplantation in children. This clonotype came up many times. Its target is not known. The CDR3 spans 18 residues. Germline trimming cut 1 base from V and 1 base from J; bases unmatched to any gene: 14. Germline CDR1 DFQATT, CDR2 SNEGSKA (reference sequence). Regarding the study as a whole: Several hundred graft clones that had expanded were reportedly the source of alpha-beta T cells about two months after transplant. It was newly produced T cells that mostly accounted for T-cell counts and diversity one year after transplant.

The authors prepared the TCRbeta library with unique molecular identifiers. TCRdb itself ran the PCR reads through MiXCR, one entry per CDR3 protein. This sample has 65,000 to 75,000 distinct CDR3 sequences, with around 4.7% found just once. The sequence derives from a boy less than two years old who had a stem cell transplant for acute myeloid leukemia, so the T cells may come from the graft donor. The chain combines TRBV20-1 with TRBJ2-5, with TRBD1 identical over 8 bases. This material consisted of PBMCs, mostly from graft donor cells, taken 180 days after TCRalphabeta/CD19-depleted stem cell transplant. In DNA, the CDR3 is TGCAGTGCTAGAGGGACAGGGAGCGCGAAGAGTACCCAAGAGACCCAGTACTTC. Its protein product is CSARGTGSAKSTQETQYF.